This T cell receptor (beta chain) was documented in a study of control samples from healthy donors and cancer patients. Trimming shortened V by 5 bases and J by 2 bases, and 17 bases separated the two germline ends. CDR1 is SGHRS and CDR2 is YFSETQ in the germline V gene. The CDR3 length is 15 residues. The data were produced by immunoSEQ multiplex PCR, yet TCRdb's version contains in-frame clones alone and is incomplete. The data show some 100,000 clones, with 90% to 95% seen just once and 6.5% to 9.5% held by the top ten. The sequence was obtained from a man aged 18 to 29 in good health. The V and J genes are TRBV5-1 and TRBJ2-7; tentative D call: TRBD2 (7 bases). The sample consisted of blood. The CDR3 spells CASSFDTGGPYEQYF. CDR3 coding DNA: TGCGCCAGCAGTTTCGACACGGGGGGCCCCTACGAGCAGTACTTC.